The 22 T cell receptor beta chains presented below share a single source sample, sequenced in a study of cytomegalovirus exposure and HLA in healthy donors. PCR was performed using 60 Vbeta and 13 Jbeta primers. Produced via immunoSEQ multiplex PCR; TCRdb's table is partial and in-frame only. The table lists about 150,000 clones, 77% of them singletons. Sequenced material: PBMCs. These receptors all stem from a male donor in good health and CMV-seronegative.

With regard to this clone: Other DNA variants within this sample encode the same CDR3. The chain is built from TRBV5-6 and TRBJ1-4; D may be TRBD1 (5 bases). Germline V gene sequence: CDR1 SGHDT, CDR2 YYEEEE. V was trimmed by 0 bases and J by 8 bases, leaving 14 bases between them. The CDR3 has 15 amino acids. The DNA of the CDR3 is TGTGCCAGCAGCTTGGCCAGGGACTTTAACGAAAAACTGTTTTTT. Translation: CASSLARDFNEKLFF.

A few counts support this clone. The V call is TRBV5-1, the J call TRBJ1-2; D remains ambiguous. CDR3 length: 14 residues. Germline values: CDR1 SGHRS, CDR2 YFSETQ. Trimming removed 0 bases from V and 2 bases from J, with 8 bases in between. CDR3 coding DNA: TGCGCCAGCAGCTTGGCACAGCTAAACTATGGCTACACCTTC. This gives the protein CASSLAQLNYGYTF.

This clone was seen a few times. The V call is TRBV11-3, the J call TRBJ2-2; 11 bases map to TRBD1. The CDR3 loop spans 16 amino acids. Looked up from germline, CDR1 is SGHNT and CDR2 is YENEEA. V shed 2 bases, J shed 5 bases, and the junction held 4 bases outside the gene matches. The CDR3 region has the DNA TGTGCCAGCAGCTTATCCGGGACAGGGGGGACCGGGGAGCTGTTTTTT. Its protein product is CASSLSGTGGTGELFF.

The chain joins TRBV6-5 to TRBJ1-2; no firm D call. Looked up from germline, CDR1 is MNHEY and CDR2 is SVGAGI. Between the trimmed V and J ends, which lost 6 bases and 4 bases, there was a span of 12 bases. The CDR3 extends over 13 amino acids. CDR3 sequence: CASSPSGVYGYTF. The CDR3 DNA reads TGTGCCAGCAGCCCATCCGGGGTCTATGGCTACACCTTC.

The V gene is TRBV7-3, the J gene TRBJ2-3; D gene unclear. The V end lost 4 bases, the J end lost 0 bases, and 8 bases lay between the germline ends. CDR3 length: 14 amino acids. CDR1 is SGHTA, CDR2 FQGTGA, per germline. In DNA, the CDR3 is TGTGCCAGCAGCTACGGCGGTAGCACAGATACGCAGTATTTT. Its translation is CASSYGGSTDTQYF.

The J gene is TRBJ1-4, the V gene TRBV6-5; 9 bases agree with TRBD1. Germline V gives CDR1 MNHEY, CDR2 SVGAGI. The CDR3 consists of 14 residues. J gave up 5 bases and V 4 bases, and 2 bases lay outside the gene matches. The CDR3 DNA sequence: TGTGCCAGCAGTTGGGGACAGGGAAATGAAAAACTGTTTTTT. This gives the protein CASSWGQGNEKLFF.

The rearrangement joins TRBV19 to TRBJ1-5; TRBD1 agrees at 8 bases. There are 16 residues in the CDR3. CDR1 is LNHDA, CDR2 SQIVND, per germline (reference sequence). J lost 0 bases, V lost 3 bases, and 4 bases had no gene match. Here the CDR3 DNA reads TGTGCCAGTAGTATGGGGACAGGTTATAGCAATCAGCCCCAGCATTTT. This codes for CASSMGTGYSNQPQHF. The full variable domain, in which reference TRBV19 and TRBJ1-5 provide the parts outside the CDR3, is DGGITQSPKYLFRKEGQNVTLSCEQNLNHDAMYWYRQDPGQGLRLIYYSQIVNDFQKGDIAEGYSVSREKKESFPLTVTSAQKNPTAFYLCASSMGTGYSNQPQHFGDGTRLSIL.

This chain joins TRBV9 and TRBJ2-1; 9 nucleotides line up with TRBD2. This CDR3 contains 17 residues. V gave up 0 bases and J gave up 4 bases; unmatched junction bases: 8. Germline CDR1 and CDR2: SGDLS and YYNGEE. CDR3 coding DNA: TGTGCCAGCAGCGTAGGGTCTAGCGGGGATTTTTACAATGAGCAGTTCTTC. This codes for CASSVGSSGDFYNEQFF.

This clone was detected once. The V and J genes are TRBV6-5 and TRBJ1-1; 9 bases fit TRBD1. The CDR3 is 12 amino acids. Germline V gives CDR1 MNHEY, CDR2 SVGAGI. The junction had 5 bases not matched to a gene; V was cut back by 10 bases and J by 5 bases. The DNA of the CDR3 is TGTGCCACCGGGACAGGGTTAACTGAAGCTTTCTTT. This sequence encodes CATGTGLTEAFF.

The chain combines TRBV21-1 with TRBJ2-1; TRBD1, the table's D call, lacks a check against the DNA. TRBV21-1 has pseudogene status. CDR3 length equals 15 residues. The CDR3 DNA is TGTGCCAGCAGCATTTTAAAGACAGGCTACAATGAGCAGTTCTTC. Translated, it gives CASSILKTGYNEQFF.

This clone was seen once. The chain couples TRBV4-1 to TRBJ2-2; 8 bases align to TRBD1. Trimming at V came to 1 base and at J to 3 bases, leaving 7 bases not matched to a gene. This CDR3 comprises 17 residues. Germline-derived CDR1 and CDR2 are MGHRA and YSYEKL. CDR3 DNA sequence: TGCGCCAGCAGCCAAGGTAAAGGACAGGGTGACACCGGGGAGCTGTTTTTT. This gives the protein CASSQGKGQGDTGELFF.

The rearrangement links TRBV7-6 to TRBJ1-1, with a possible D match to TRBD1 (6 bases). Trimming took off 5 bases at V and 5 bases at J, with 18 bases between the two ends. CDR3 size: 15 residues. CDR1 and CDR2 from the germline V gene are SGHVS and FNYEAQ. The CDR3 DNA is TGTGCCAGCAGCCCGGTACAGGGAGTGGCGACTGAAGCTTTCTTT. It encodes CASSPVQGVATEAFF.

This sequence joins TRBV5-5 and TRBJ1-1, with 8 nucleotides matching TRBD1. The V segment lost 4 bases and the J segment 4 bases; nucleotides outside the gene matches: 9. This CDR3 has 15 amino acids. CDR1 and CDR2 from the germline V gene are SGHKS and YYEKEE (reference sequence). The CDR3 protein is CASSQRPGGFTEAFF. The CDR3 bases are TGTGCCAGCAGCCAACGCCCAGGGGGCTTCACTGAAGCTTTCTTT.

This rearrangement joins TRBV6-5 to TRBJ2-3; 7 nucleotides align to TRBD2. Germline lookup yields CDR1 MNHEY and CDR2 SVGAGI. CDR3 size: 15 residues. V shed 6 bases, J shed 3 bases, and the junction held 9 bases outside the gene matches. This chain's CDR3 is CASSRPSGRTDTQYF. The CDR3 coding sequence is TGTGCCAGCAGCCGACCTAGCGGTCGGACAGATACGCAGTATTTT.

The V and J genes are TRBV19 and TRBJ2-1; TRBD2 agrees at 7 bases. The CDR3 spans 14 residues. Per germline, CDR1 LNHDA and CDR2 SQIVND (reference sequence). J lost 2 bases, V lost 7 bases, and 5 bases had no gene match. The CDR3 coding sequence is TGTGCCAGTAACGAGCGGGACGCCTACAATGAGCAGTTCTTC. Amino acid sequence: CASNERDAYNEQFF.

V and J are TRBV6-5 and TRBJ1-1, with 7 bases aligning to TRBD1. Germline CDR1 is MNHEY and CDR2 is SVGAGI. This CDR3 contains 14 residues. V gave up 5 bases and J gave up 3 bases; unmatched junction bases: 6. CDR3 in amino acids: CASSADRAHTEAFF. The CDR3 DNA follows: TGTGCCAGCAGTGCTGACAGGGCCCACACTGAAGCTTTCTTT.

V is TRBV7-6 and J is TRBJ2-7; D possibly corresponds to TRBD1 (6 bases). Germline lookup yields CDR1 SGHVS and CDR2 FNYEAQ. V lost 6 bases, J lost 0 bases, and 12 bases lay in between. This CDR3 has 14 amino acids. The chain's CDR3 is CASSPDRLSYEQYF. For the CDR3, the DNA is TGTGCCAGCAGTCCCGACAGGCTCTCCTACGAGCAGTACTTC.

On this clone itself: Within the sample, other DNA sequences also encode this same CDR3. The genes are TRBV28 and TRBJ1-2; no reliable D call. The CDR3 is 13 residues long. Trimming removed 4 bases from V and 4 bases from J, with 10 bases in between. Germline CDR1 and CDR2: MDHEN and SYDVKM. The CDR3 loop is CASSYSEGYGYTF. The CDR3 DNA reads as TGTGCCAGCAGTTACAGTGAGGGCTATGGCTACACCTTC.

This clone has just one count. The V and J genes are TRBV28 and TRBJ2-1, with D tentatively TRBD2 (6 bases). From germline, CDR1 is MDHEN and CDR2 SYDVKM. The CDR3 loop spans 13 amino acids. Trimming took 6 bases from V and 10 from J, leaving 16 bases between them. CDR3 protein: CASRSSDPHEQFF. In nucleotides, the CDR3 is TGTGCCAGCAGGTCTAGCGATCCCCACGAGCAGTTCTTC.

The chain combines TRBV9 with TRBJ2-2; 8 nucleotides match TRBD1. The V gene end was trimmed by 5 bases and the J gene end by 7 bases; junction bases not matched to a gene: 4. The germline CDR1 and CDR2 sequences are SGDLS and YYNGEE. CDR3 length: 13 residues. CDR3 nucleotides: TGTGCCAGCAGGACAGGGGCAGGCGGGGAGCTGTTTTTT. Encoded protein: CASRTGAGGELFF.

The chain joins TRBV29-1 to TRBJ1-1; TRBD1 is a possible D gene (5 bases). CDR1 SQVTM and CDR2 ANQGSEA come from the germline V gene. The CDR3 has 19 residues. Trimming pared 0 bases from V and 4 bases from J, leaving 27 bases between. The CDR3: CSVEDHLRFNRPQGTEAFF. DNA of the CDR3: TGCAGCGTTGAAGACCACTTAAGATTTAACAGGCCCCAGGGCACTGAAGCTTTCTTT.

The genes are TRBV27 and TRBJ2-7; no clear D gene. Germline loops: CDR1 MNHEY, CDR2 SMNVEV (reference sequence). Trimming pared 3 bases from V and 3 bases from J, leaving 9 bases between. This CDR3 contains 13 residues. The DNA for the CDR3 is TGTGCCAGCAGTTTGTCCCGTCGCTACGAGCAGTACTTC. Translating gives CASSLSRRYEQYF.